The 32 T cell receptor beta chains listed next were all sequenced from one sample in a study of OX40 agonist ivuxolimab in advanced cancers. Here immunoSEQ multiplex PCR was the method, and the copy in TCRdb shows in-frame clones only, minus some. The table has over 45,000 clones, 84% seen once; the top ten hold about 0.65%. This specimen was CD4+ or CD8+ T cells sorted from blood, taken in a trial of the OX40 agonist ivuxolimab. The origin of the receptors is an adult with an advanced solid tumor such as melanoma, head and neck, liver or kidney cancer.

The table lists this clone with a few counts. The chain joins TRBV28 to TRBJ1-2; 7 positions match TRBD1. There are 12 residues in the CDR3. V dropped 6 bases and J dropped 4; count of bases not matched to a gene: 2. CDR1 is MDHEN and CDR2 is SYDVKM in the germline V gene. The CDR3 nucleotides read TGTGCCAGCAGCCGGGACAGCTATGGCTACACCTTC. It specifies CASSRDSYGYTF.

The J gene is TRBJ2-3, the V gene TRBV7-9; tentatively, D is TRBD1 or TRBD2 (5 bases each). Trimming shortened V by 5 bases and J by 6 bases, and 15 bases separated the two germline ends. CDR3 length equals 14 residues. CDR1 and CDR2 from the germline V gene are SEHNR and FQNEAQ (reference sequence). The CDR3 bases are TGTGCCAGCAGCCCCGGGGCCTCCCCGGATACGCAGTATTTT. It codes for CASSPGASPDTQYF.

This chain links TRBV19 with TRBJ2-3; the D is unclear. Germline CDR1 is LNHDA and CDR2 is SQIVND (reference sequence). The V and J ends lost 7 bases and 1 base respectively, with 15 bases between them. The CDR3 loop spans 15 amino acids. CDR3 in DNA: TGTGCCAGTAAAGAAGGACGCCTTGGCACAGATACGCAGTATTTT. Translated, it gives CASKEGRLGTDTQYF.

CDR3 loop: CASSRLGGTREKLFF. The CDR3 DNA reads TGTGCCAGCAGCCGTCTTGGAGGGACACGTGAAAAACTGTTTTTT. The chain couples TRBV27 to TRBJ1-4; possibly TRBD1 for D (6 bases). V was clipped by 6 bases and J by 7 bases, with 18 bases between them. The germline V gene has CDR1 MNHEY and CDR2 SMNVEV (reference sequence). There are 15 residues in the CDR3.

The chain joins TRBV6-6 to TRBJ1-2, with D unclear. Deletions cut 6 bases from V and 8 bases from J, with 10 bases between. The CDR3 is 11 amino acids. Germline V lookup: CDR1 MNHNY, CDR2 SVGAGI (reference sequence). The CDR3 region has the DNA TGTGCCAGCAGCAAAGATCGGGGCTACACCTTC. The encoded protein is CASSKDRGYTF.

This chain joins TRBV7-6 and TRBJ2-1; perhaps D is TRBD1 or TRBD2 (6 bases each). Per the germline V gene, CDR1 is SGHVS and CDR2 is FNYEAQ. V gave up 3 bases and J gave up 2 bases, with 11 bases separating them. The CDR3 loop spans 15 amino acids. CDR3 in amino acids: CASSLGRGPYNEQFF. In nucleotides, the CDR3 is TGTGCCAGCAGCTTGGGACGGGGGCCCTACAATGAGCAGTTCTTC.

The CDR3 DNA reads TGTGCCAGCAGTTACTCGATTAGCGGGGACACCGGGGAGCTGTTTTTT. Its protein is CASSYSISGDTGELFF. V usage is TRBV6-6 and J usage is TRBJ2-2; 8 bases are shared with TRBD2. Germline CDR1 reads MNHNY; CDR2 reads SVGAGI (reference sequence). The CDR3 covers 16 residues. The V segment lost 0 bases and the J segment 3 bases; nucleotides outside the gene matches: 3.

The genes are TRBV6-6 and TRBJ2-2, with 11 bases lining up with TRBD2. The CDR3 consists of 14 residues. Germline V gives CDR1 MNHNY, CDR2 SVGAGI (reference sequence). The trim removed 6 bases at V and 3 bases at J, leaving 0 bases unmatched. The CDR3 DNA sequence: TGTGCCAGCAGACTAGCGGGAGACACCGGGGAGCTGTTTTTT. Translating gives CASRLAGDTGELFF.

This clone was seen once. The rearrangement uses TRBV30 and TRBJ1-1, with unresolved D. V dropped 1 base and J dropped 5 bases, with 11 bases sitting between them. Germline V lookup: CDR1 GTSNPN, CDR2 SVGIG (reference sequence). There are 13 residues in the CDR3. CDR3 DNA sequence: TGTGCCTGGAGTGGTCCTGTTGGGACTGAAGCTTTCTTT. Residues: CAWSGPVGTEAFF.

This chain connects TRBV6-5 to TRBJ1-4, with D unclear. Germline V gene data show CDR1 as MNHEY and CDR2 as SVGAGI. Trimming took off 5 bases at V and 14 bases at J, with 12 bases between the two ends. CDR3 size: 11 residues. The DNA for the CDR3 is TGTGCCAGCAGTGAAGCAAGGGTTCTGTTTTTT. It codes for CASSEARVLFF.

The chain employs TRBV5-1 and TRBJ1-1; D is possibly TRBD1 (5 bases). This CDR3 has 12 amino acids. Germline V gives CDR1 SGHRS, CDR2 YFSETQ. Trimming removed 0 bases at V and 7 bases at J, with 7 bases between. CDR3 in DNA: TGCGCCAGCAGCTTGGGGGGACTTGAAGCTTTCTTT. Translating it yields CASSLGGLEAFF.

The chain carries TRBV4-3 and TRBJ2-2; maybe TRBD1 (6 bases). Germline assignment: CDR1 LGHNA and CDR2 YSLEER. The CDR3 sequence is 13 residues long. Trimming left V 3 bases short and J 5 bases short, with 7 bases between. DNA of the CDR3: TGCGCCAGCAGCCATACAGGGACCGGGGAGCTGTTTTTT. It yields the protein CASSHTGTGELFF.

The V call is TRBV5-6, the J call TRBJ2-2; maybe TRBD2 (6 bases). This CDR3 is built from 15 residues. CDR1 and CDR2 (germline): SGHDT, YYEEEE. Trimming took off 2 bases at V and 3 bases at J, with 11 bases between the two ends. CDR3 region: CASSLSGTYTGELFF. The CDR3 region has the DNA TGTGCCAGCAGCTTATCGGGGACTTACACCGGGGAGCTGTTTTTT.

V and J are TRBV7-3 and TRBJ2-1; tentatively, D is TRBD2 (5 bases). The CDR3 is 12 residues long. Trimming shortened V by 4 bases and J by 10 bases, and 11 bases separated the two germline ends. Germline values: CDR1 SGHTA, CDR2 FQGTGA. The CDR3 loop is CASSSWTGEQFF. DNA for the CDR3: TGTGCCAGCAGCTCTTGGACGGGGGAGCAGTTCTTC.

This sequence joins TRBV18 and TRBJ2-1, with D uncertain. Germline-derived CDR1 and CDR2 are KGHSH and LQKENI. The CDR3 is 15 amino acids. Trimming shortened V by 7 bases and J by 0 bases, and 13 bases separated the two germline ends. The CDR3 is CASLISRSSYNEQFF. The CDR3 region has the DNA TGTGCCAGCTTAATTAGCAGGAGCTCCTACAATGAGCAGTTCTTC.

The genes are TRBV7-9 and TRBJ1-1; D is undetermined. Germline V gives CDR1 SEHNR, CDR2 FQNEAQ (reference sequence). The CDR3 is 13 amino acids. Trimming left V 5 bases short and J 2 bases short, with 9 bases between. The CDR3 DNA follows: TGTGCCAGCAGCCCTAGACGAAACACTGAAGCTTTCTTT. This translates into CASSPRRNTEAFF.

DNA of the CDR3: TGTGCCAGCATAACCGGACAGTTAAACACTGAAGCTTTCTTT. Translating it yields CASITGQLNTEAFF. This chain connects TRBV2 to TRBJ1-1, with D perhaps matching TRBD1 (6 bases). Trimming pared 7 bases from V and 2 bases from J, leaving 14 bases between. This CDR3 region has 14 residues. The germline V gene has CDR1 SNHLY and CDR2 FYNNEI.

CDR3 sequence (DNA): TGTGCCAGCAGCCAAGTGCGGGACTTCTCTATTCTCGATGAGCAGTTCTTC. Protein sequence: CASSQVRDFSILDEQFF. The rearrangement joins TRBV14 to TRBJ2-1; tentatively, D is TRBD2 (6 bases). This CDR3 has 17 residues. Germline V gene lookup returns CDR1 SGHDN and CDR2 FVKESK. V lost 1 base and J 8 bases, leaving 21 bases between the germline ends.

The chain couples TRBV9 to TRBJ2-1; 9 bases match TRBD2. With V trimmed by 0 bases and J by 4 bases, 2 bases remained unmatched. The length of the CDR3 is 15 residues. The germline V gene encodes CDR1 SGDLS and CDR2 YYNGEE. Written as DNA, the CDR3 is TGTGCCAGCAGCGTAGGCCTAGCGGGGTACAATGAGCAGTTCTTC. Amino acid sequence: CASSVGLAGYNEQFF.

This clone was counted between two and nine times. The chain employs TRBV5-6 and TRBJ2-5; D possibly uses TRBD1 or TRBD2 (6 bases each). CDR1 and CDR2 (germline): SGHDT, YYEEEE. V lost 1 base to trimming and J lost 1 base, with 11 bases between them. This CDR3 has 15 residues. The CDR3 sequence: CASSLFRGLQETQYF. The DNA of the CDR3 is TGTGCCAGCAGCTTGTTCCGGGGGCTCCAAGAGACCCAGTACTTC. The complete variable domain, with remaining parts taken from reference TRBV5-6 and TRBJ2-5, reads DAGVTQSPTHLIKTRGQQVTLRCSPKSGHDTVSWYQQALGQGPQFIFQYYEEEERQRGNFPDRFSGHQFPNYSSELNVNALLLGDSALYLCASSLFRGLQETQYFGPGTRLLVL.

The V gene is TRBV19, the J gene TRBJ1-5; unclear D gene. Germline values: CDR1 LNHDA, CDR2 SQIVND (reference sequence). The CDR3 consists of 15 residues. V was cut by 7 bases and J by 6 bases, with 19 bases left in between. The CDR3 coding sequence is TGTGCCAGTACTTCCGGAGCAGGAGCAGGTCAGCCCCAGCATTTT. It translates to CASTSGAGAGQPQHF.

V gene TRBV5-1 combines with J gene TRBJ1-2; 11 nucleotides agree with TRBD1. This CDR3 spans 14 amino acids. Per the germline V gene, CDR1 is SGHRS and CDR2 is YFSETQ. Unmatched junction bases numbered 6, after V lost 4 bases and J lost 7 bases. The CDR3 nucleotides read TGCGCCAGCAGCCCGGGACAGGGGGATGGTGGCTACACCTTC. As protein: CASSPGQGDGGYTF.

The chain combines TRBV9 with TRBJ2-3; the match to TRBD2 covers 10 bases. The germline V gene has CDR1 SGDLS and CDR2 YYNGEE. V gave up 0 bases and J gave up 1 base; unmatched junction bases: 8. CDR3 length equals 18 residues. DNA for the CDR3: TGTGCCAGCAGCGTAGCCAGCGGGGGGGCGGTGGGCACAGATACGCAGTATTTT. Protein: CASSVASGGAVGTDTQYF.

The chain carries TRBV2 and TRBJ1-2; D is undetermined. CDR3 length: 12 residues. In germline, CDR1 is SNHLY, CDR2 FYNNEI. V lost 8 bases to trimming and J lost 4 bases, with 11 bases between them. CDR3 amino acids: CASGKSVYGYTF. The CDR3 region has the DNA TGTGCCAGCGGGAAATCGGTCTATGGCTACACCTTC. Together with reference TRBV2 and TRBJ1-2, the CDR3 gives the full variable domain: EPEVTQTPSHQVTQMGQEVILRCVPISNHLYFYWYRQILGQKVEFLVSFYNNEISEKSEIFDDQFSVERPDGSNFTLKIRSTKLEDSAMYFCASGKSVYGYTFGSGTRLTVV.

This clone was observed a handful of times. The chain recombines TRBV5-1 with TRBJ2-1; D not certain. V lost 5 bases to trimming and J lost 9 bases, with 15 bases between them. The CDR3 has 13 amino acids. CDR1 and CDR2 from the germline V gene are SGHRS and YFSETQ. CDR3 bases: TGCGCCAGCAGTTCCCCCGGGCAAGCTGAGCAGTTCTTC. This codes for CASSSPGQAEQFF.

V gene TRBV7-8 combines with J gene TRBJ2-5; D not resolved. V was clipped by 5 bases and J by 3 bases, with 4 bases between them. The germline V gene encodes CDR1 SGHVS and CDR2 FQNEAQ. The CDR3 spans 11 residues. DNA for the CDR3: TGTGCCAGCAGCCCGAAAGAGACCCAGTACTTC. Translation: CASSPKETQYF.

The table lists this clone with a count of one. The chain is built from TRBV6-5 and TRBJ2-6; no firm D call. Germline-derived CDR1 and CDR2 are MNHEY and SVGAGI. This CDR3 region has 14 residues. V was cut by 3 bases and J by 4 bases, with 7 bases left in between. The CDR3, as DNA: TGTGCCAGCAGTTATGGACGAGGGGCCAACGTCCTGACTTTC. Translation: CASSYGRGANVLTF.

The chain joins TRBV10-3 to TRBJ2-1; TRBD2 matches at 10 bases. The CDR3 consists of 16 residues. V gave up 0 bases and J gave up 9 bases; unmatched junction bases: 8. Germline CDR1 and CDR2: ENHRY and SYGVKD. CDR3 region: CAISESTRLAGTEQFF. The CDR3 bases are TGTGCCATCAGTGAGTCGACGAGACTAGCGGGTACTGAGCAGTTCTTC.

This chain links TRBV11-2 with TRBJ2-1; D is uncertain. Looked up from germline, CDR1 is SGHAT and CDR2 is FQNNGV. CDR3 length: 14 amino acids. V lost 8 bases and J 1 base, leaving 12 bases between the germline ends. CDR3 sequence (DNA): TGTGCCAGCTTAGGGCCCAATTCCTACAATGAGCAGTTCTTC. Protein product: CASLGPNSYNEQFF.

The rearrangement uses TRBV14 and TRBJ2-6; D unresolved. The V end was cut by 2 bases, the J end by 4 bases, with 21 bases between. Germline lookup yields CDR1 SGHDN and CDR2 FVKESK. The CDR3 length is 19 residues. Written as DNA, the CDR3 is TGTGCCAGCAGCCAACAACGTCAGGTGACTCCCTCCGGGGCCAACGTCCTGACTTTC. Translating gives CASSQQRQVTPSGANVLTF.

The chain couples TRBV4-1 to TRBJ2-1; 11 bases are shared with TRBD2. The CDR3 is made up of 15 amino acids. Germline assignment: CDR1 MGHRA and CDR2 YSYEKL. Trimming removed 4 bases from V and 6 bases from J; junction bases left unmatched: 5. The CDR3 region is CASSLSGGGLNEQFF. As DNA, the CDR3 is TGCGCCAGCAGCCTTAGCGGGGGGGGACTCAATGAGCAGTTCTTC.

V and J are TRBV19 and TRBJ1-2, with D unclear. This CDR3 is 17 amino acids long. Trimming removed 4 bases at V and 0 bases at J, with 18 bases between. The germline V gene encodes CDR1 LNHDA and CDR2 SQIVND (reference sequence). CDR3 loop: CASSTLPKDGSNYGYTF. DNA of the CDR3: TGTGCCAGTAGTACTCTCCCCAAAGACGGATCTAACTATGGCTACACCTTC.